This is a list of T cell receptor beta chains from one sample in a study of blood T cells in healthy people across ages. TCRdb re-analysed the 5' RACE reads in MiXCR, keeping a single row per CDR3 protein. The sample lists about 630,000 distinct CDR3 sequences; under 25% were seen once. The specimen was blood. The receptors come from a man in his sixties or seventies in good health. The CDR3 runs from the conserved cysteine through the conserved F or W. Each record gives: clone size, D gene, V gene, J gene, CDR3 DNA, CDR3 protein. A D gene is named only where the DNA matches it firmly. Expanded clones get a size class; other rows say once, few or many, or leave the size out.

few	NA	TRBV28	TRBJ2-4	TGTGCCAGCAGTACACGCCACCTTCTAGCCCTAGCCAAAAACATTCAGTACTTC	CASSTRHLLALAKNIQYF
many	TRBD2	TRBV3-1	TRBJ2-1	TGTGCCAGCAGCCAAACTAGCGGGAGAGTTGGCCATGAGCAGTTCTTC	CASSQTSGRVGHEQFF
NA	TRBD2	TRBV18	TRBJ2-2	TGTGCCAGCTCACCACCTTCCGGGAGGGCCACCGGGGAGCTGTTTTTT	CASSPPSGRATGELFF
NA	TRBD2	TRBV28	TRBJ2-1	TGTGCCAGCAGTCCGCGGGAGACGTACAATGAGCAGTTCTTC	CASSPRETYNEQFF
NA	TRBD1	TRBV9	TRBJ1-6	TGTGCCAGCAGCGCGGGACAGTATAATTCACCCCTCCACTTT	CASSAGQYNSPLHF
few	TRBD2	TRBV5-1	TRBJ2-1	TGCGCCAGCAGAACACTAGCGGGAGGGAACAATGAGCAGTTCTTC	CASRTLAGGNNEQFF
NA	NA	TRBV5-1	TRBJ2-6	TGCGCCAGCAGCTTGTTGTCGGACGGGGCCAACGTCCTGACTTTC	CASSLLSDGANVLTF
NA	NA	TRBV24-1	TRBJ2-1	TGTGCCACCAGTGATCCTTCGGACTACAATGAGCAGTTCTTC	CATSDPSDYNEQFF
few	TRBD1	TRBV2	TRBJ1-2	TGTGCCAGCGGTGAAGGTCTTAGGGGGCTAGATGTCTACACCTTC	CASGEGLRGLDVYTF
NA	NA	TRBV2	TRBJ2-7	TGTGCCAGCAGAGAGACCGGGGCTGCCTACGAGCAGTACTTC	CASRETGAAYEQYF
few	NA	TRBV29-1	TRBJ2-5	TGCAGCGTTCTCACAGGGGGGGGAGAGACCCAGTACTTC	CSVLTGGGETQYF
NA	NA	TRBV20-1	TRBJ1-5	TGCAGTGCTAGTCCGGGTGGAAGCAATCAGCCCCAGCATTTT	CSASPGGSNQPQHF
many	NA	TRBV7-3	TRBJ2-5	TGTGCCAGCAGCGTACACGGGTCAAAAGAGACCCAGTACTTC	CASSVHGSKETQYF
NA	TRBD2	TRBV4-1	TRBJ2-7	TGCGCCAGCAGCCAAACCGGGACTAGCGTCTACGAGCAGTACTTC	CASSQTGTSVYEQYF
few	TRBD1	TRBV9	TRBJ1-6	TGTGCCTCCGGAGGGACAGGGGATTCACCCCTCCACTTT	CASGGTGDSPLHF
NA	NA	TRBV20-1	TRBJ2-7	TGCAGTGCTGGAACGGACAGATCCTACGAGCAGTACTTC	CSAGTDRSYEQYF
NA	TRBD1	TRBV2	TRBJ1-4	TGTGCCAGCAGTTGGGACAGGGTTACAACTAATGAAAAACTGTTTTTT	CASSWDRVTTNEKLFF
NA	NA	TRBV20-1	TRBJ2-5	TGCAGTGCTAGAGATCTTACGGGGGCGCTCCAAGAGACCCAGTACTTC	CSARDLTGALQETQYF
NA	TRBD1	TRBV19	TRBJ1-4	TGTGCCAGTAGCCTACAGGGGCCGCAGCCTAATGAAAAACTGCTTTTT	CASSLQGPQPNEKLLF
few	NA	TRBV7-3	TRBJ1-6	TGTGCCAGCAGCGTCCGGGCCGATAATTCACCCCTCCACTTT	CASSVRADNSPLHF
NA	TRBD2	TRBV7-7	TRBJ2-7	TGTGCTAGCAGCATCGGACTAGCGGGAGCCCACGAGCAGTACTTC	CASSIGLAGAHEQYF
NA	NA	TRBV9	TRBJ2-7	TGTGCCAGCAGCGTACTTCGGGACCGCTCCTACGAGCAGTACTTC	CASSVLRDRSYEQYF
few	NA	TRBV4-1	TRBJ2-5	TGCGCCAGCAGCCACGCCCTAGCACAGTTGGAGACCCAGTACTTC	CASSHALAQLETQYF
few	TRBD2	TRBV12-3/TRBV12-4	TRBJ2-7	TGTGCCAGCAGTTTAAACCCTAGCGGGAGGGGAGAGCAGTACTTC	CASSLNPSGRGEQYF
few	TRBD2	TRBV4-1	TRBJ2-3	TGCGCCAGCAGCCAAGTGCTAGCGGGATTTACAGATACGCAGTATTTT	CASSQVLAGFTDTQYF
few	NA	TRBV12-3/TRBV12-4	TRBJ2-4	TGTGCCAGCAGTTTAGGTGACTCTGGGCCTCCCAAAAACATTCAGTACTTC	CASSLGDSGPPKNIQYF
NA	TRBD2	TRBV5-1	TRBJ2-1	TGCGCCAGCAGCTTGGGAGCGGGGGTGGACAATGAGCAGTTCTTC	CASSLGAGVDNEQFF
few	NA	TRBV14	TRBJ2-5	TGTGCCAGCAGCCAAGATAGGCCGGGGACCCAGTACTTC	CASSQDRPGTQYF
few	NA	TRBV27	TRBJ2-1	TGTGCCAGCAGTATCCGGGGTGAGCAGTTCTTC	CASSIRGEQFF
few	NA	TRBV10-3	TRBJ1-2	TGTGCCATCAGTGAGTCGCAGGGAACTAACTATGGCTACACCTTC	CAISESQGTNYGYTF
NA	NA	TRBV10-2	TRBJ2-5	TGCGCCAGCAGAGAGCTTGGTCAAGAGACCCAGTACTTC	CASRELGQETQYF
few	TRBD2	TRBV5-1	TRBJ2-2	TGCGCCAGCAGCGGGACTAGCGGGAGTGCCAGGGAGCTGTTTTTT	CASSGTSGSARELFF
few	NA	TRBV5-4	TRBJ2-1	TGTGCCAGCAGCTTGCCGCGGCAAATGGGGTACAATGAGCAGTTCTTC	CASSLPRQMGYNEQFF
few	TRBD2	TRBV20-1	TRBJ2-1	TGCAGTCCCAGGGCGGGAGGGCCCTACAATGAGCAGTTCTTC	CSPRAGGPYNEQFF
few	NA	TRBV6-1	TRBJ1-4	TGTGCCAGCAGGCCTGAGGAGGGGCCCACTCCCCTGTTTTTT	CASRPEEGPTPLFF
many	NA	TRBV7-3	TRBJ1-2	TGTGCCAGCAGCTTAACCACAGGCCAAGGCTACACCTTC	CASSLTTGQGYTF
NA	TRBD2	TRBV2	TRBJ2-1	TGTGCCAGCAATATAATCCGGGGGGGAGCAGACCAGACGTATGAGCAGTTCTTC	CASNIIRGGADQTYEQFF
NA	TRBD2	TRBV12-3/TRBV12-4	TRBJ2-2	TGTGCCAGCAGTTTCATCGCGGGAGGGCCAATGCACGGGGAGCTGTTTTTT	CASSFIAGGPMHGELFF
few	TRBD2	TRBV5-1	TRBJ2-1	TGCGCCAGCAGCTTGAGGACTAGCGGGAGCCCGTACAATGAGCAGTTCTTC	CASSLRTSGSPYNEQFF
NA	TRBD2	TRBV29-1	TRBJ2-5	TGCAGCGTTGAAGATCTTAGCGGGAGTGAGACCCAGTACTTC	CSVEDLSGSETQYF
few	TRBD2	TRBV19	TRBJ2-7	TGTGCCAGTACCAGAGGGAGGGAAGGGGCCTACGAGCAGTACTTC	CASTRGREGAYEQYF
few	TRBD1	TRBV4-1	TRBJ1-2	TGCGCCAGCAGCCCCCTAGGGACAGGGAGAAGGGCTAACTATGGCTACACCTTC	CASSPLGTGRRANYGYTF
few	NA	TRBV7-2	TRBJ2-3	TGTGCCAGCAGCTTAGGGCCCCCTTCGCAGCGCACAGATACGCAGTATTTT	CASSLGPPSQRTDTQYF
few	NA	TRBV20-1	TRBJ1-3	TGCAGTGCTAGAGATGGGCACCTCTCTGGAAACACCATATATTTT	CSARDGHLSGNTIYF
NA	NA	TRBV12-3/TRBV12-4	TRBJ2-5	TGTGCCAGCGGTGCAGTAGAGGAGACCCAGTACTTC	CASGAVEETQYF